The entry below gives a single TCR beta chain sequence along with its context. Its antigen has not been determined. No base quality information exists; no much larger clone differs at one position. The sample belongs to a study of blood T cell repertoires in COVID-19 (dated by TCRdb to about 2020). Concerning the study at large: Samples from collaborators originated in the United States, Italy and Spain and spanned both the acute and convalescent phases of COVID-19. The material from the prospective study consisted of cDNA or gDNA derived from T cells, B-cell-depleted T cells, or PBMCs. Subjects who had been exposed to COVID-19, were actively infected with it, or had recovered from it provided the deeply sampled blood TCRbeta repertoires that made up the dataset. The repertoires were released in a freely available public database meant as a resource for research on the immune response to SARS-CoV-2. Samples came from the ongoing ImmuneRACE study (first 160 participants) plus 1,254 subjects from 6 global collaborators. Nearly every sample came with metadata listing a de-identified subject ID, COVID-19 status, age in years and sex. Where available, HLA class I and class II types were taken from metadata supplied by the sample provider and were not determined by assay-based typing.

TCRbeta CDR3 regions were amplified from genomic DNA using the immunoSEQ Assay, a bias-controlled multiplex PCR. In the original analysis: Within the assay, amplification of reference gene primers was used to estimate how many nucleated cells each sample contained. To quantify the absolute abundance of each unique TCRbeta CDR3 rearrangement, sequence reads were collapsed and filtered. For each sample, productive Simpson clonality was calculated by taking the square root of Simpson's diversity index across productive rearrangements. In its TCRdb copy, this immuneACCESS table keeps in-frame sequences only and misses some clones. Where compared with another copy, unresolved V genes explain less than half of these, and the others have no known cause. V, J and clone size are those of that table, while D and trimming were read from the DNA. The sample table contains approximately 400,000 clones; only one count was recorded for roughly 91% of them. The ten largest clonotypes hold more than 0.95% of the sample.

The paper's findings and limits, for the study overall: Clinical and demographic metadata were provided uncurated, with the amount varying by source and participant.

The CDR3 runs 13 amino acids, cysteine and phenylalanine included. Only the CDR3 region is kept as DNA, spanning 39 bases read in frame from base 1. V is pared back by 5 bases and J by 4 bases, with 11 bases lying between the germline termini. CDR1 SNHLY and CDR2 FYNNEI are derived from the germline V gene. Enrolling through a virtual design, the prospective study's participants ranged in age from roughly 18 to 89 years and lived across around 25 United States geographic areas. In the prospective study, cohorts were assigned on the basis of participant-reported clinical history obtained from a screening survey and a study questionnaire. ImmuneRACE Cohort 3 recovered participants were defined by two consecutive negative NP/OP PCR tests, healthcare professional clearance, or symptom resolution. Mobile phlebotomists in the prospective study collected whole blood, serum and a nasopharyngeal or oropharyngeal swab from every participant. Participants in the prospective study had the option to provide additional blood draws and questionnaires over an approximately 2-month period. Before DNA extraction, blood samples from the prospective study were shipped at room temperature or frozen.

Rearrangement joined TRBV2 to TRBJ1-2, with a weak D call of TRBD1 (6 bases match). The receptor was derived from a woman aged 18-30 years who had recovered from COVID-19. Sequencing used PBMCs or T cells enriched from blood (not recorded which). The bases are TGTGCCAGCAGTATTCAGGGGTTCTATGGCTACACCTTC. Its amino acids are CASSIQGFYGYTF.